The source of this TCR beta chain is a study of CD8 T cells in ankylosing spondylitis. V was cut by 2 bases and J by 0 bases, with 9 bases left in between. Germline lookup yields CDR1 SGHRS and CDR2 YFSETQ. CDR3 length: 15 residues. This clonotype was seen ten or more times. TCRdb re-called the 5' RACE reads through MiXCR, storing one row per CDR3 protein. The table records 150,000 to 200,000 distinct CDR3 sequences, about 13% of them present only once. The source of this sequence is a male donor with ankylosing spondylitis or in good health (not recorded which). The sequenced sample was blood, either unsorted or a sorted T cell fraction (not recorded which). This rearrangement joins TRBV5-1 to TRBJ2-1, with D uncertain. CDR3 DNA sequence: TGCGCCAGCAGCTTAGGCTACAGCTCCTACAATGAGCAGTTCTTC. Translating it yields CASSLGYSSYNEQFF.